The next 28 T cell receptor beta chains were all read from a single sample in a study of T cell responses to AZD1222 COVID-19 vaccine. Method: immunoSEQ multiplex PCR; TCRdb's copy keeps in-frame clones and lacks some. The table includes roughly 87,000 clones, 89% detected once. This material consisted of peripheral blood, taken 28 days after the second AZD1222 dose. These receptors were taken from an adult who received the AZD1222 COVID-19 vaccine.

V usage is TRBV19 and J usage is TRBJ2-1; D may be TRBD2 (6 bases). CDR3 length: 16 residues. Trimming cost V 6 bases and J 3 bases, with 18 bases left between them. Germline-derived CDR1 and CDR2 are LNHDA and SQIVND (reference sequence). Written as DNA, the CDR3 is TGTGCCAGTAGGACACGGGACTCGACTTACTACAATGAGCAGTTCTTC. It codes for CASRTRDSTYYNEQFF.

The chain employs TRBV21-1 and TRBJ1-2. TRBV21-1 is classified as a pseudogene. The CDR3 spans 12 residues. DNA for the CDR3: TGTGCCAGCAGCCCCGGGTGGCATGGCTACACCTTC. Its translation is CASSPGWHGYTF.

The chain joins TRBV30 to TRBJ1-1; 9 bases align to TRBD1. There are 15 residues in the CDR3. J was trimmed by 4 bases and V by 5 bases; bases with no gene match: 11. CDR1 and CDR2 (germline): GTSNPN, SVGIG (reference sequence). The CDR3 nucleotides are TGTGCCTGGGGTACAGGGGGCAAGGGTAGCACTGAAGCTTTCTTT. Protein product: CAWGTGGKGSTEAFF.

The chain carries TRBV5-1 and TRBJ1-1; no clear D gene. The CDR3 extends over 15 amino acids. Germline V gene data show CDR1 as SGHRS and CDR2 as YFSETQ. V lost 0 bases and J lost 7, with 16 bases in between. CDR3 sequence: CASSLVYGTRGEAFF. The CDR3 region has the DNA TGCGCCAGCAGCTTGGTCTACGGAACGCGGGGTGAAGCTTTCTTT.

This clone was counted only a few times. The chain carries TRBV18 and TRBJ1-6; D gene uncertain. Germline V CDR1 and CDR2: KGHSH, LQKENI. Trimming left V 6 bases short and J 7 bases short, with 13 bases between. This CDR3 is built from 14 residues. CDR3 in DNA: TGTGCCAGCTCCGAATATTCGCGGAATTCACCCCTCCACTTT. Residues: CASSEYSRNSPLHF.

The chain carries TRBV2 and TRBJ1-6; no clear D. CDR3 length equals 15 residues. Germline CDR1 SNHLY, CDR2 FYNNEI. Trimming removed 3 bases at V and 0 bases at J, with 6 bases between. The CDR3 DNA reads TGTGCCAGCAGTGATGGCAGCTCCTATAATTCACCCCTCCACTTT. Protein: CASSDGSSYNSPLHF. Combining the CDR3 with reference TRBV2 and TRBJ1-6 gives the whole variable domain EPEVTQTPSHQVTQMGQEVILRCVPISNHLYFYWYRQILGQKVEFLVSFYNNEISEKSEIFDDQFSVERPDGSNFTLKIRSTKLEDSAMYFCASSDGSSYNSPLHFGNGTRLTVT.

The CDR3 nucleotides read TGTGCCAGCAGCGTAGACCCGGAGAGAGGGCAGTTTTTT. The encoded protein is CASSVDPERGQFF. The chain links TRBV9 to TRBJ1-4; D remains unclear. Trimming shortened V by 0 bases and J by 16 bases, and 16 bases separated the two germline ends. This CDR3 region has 13 residues. Germline V gives CDR1 SGDLS, CDR2 YYNGEE.

This chain connects TRBV7-9 to TRBJ1-5; no reliable D call. The ends were cut back, 8 bases at V and 7 bases at J, with 6 bases in the middle. This CDR3 contains 10 residues. From germline, CDR1 is SEHNR and CDR2 FQNEAQ (reference sequence). CDR3 residues: CASGEQPQHF. The CDR3 bases are TGTGCCAGCGGGGAACAGCCCCAGCATTTT.

The chain is built from TRBV7-8 and TRBJ1-5; 8 bases are shared with TRBD1. The CDR3 totals 16 residues. Losses at the gene ends were 5 bases for V and 7 bases for J; bases not matched to a gene: 13. Germline CDR1 is SGHVS and CDR2 is FQNEAQ. The chain's CDR3 is CASSKHRTGTGQPQHF. CDR3 in DNA: TGTGCCAGCAGCAAGCACCGGACAGGGACGGGACAGCCCCAGCATTTT.

J is TRBJ2-1 and V is TRBV14; 11 positions agree with TRBD2. CDR3 length: 14 amino acids. Germline V gives CDR1 SGHDN, CDR2 FVKESK. The junction had 9 bases not matched to a gene; V was cut back by 3 bases and J by 14 bases. This chain's CDR3 is CASSHDTRLAGKFF. The CDR3 DNA is TGTGCCAGCAGCCATGATACTAGACTAGCGGGAAAGTTCTTC.

The chain has TRBV5-1 and TRBJ1-3; 7 nucleotides line up with TRBD1. The germline V gene encodes CDR1 SGHRS and CDR2 YFSETQ. V lost 0 bases, J lost 0 bases, and 6 bases stayed unmatched. The CDR3 length is 17 residues. CDR3 sequence (DNA): TGCGCCAGCAGCTTGGCTTGGGGACAGACCTCTGGAAACACCATATATTTT. Translating it yields CASSLAWGQTSGNTIYF.

The chain is built from TRBV10-1 and TRBJ1-3; no reliable D call. Germline assignment: CDR1 WNHNN and CDR2 SYGVQD (reference sequence). The CDR3 has 15 amino acids. V was shortened by 0 bases and J by 2 bases, with 8 bases between the two germline ends. The CDR3 protein is CASSESGFTGNTIYF. In nucleotides, the CDR3 is TGCGCCAGCAGTGAGTCGGGGTTTACTGGAAACACCATATATTTT.

This chain uses TRBV30 with TRBJ1-1, with no clear D. Per germline, CDR1 GTSNPN and CDR2 SVGIG (reference sequence). The CDR3 sequence is 10 residues long. Trimming cost V 2 bases and J 10 bases, with 8 bases left between them. The CDR3: CAWSQGGAFF. CDR3 nucleotides: TGTGCCTGGAGTCAAGGTGGAGCTTTCTTT.

V usage is TRBV27 and J usage is TRBJ1-6; D gene unclear. The ends were cut back, 3 bases at V and 5 bases at J, with 8 bases in the middle. Germline V CDR1 and CDR2: MNHEY, SMNVEV (reference sequence). This CDR3 is 14 amino acids long. CDR3 amino acids: CASSLGRDNSPLHF. The CDR3 DNA is TGTGCCAGCAGTTTGGGTAGGGATAATTCACCCCTCCACTTT.

This clone was seen only once. The chain is built from TRBV7-9 and TRBJ2-1; unclear D gene. The CDR3 covers 16 residues. V was pared by 6 bases and J by 8 bases, with 23 bases between. Germline V lookup: CDR1 SEHNR, CDR2 FQNEAQ (reference sequence). CDR3 residues: CASSTRAGNGQDEQFF. The CDR3 coding sequence is TGTGCCAGCAGTACCCGTGCCGGCAATGGGCAGGATGAGCAGTTCTTC.

The chain joins TRBV30 to TRBJ2-5; D could derive from TRBD1 or TRBD2 (5 bases each). CDR1 and CDR2 from the germline V gene are GTSNPN and SVGIG (reference sequence). CDR3 length: 13 residues. The V end lost 0 bases, the J end lost 6 bases, and 11 bases lay between the germline ends. This chain's CDR3 is CAWSVRGGKTQYF. CDR3 coding DNA: TGTGCCTGGAGTGTACGGGGCGGAAAGACCCAGTACTTC.

CDR3 in amino acids: CASSINGNTEAFF. The CDR3 bases are TGTGCCAGTAGTATCAATGGAAACACTGAAGCTTTCTTT. The V call is TRBV19, the J call TRBJ1-1, with unresolved D. The germline gives CDR1 LNHDA, CDR2 SQIVND (reference sequence). V was clipped by 3 bases and J by 2 bases, with 7 bases between them. There are 13 residues in the CDR3.

CDR3 sequence: CASSLIPGSVNTGELFF. The CDR3 DNA sequence: TGTGCCAGCAGCTTAATTCCGGGGTCGGTCAACACCGGGGAGCTGTTTTTT. The chain uses TRBV11-3 and TRBJ2-2, with D perhaps TRBD2 (5 bases). V was pared by 2 bases and J by 2 bases, with 15 bases between. The CDR3 extends over 17 amino acids. Germline V lookup: CDR1 SGHNT, CDR2 YENEEA.

This chain uses TRBV5-1 with TRBJ2-7, with D maybe TRBD2 (5 bases). The V and J ends lost 0 bases and 0 bases respectively, with 10 bases between them. CDR1 and CDR2 (germline): SGHRS, YFSETQ. CDR3 length equals 15 residues. The CDR3 region is CASSLVVGSSYEQYF. The CDR3 DNA sequence: TGCGCCAGCAGCTTGGTGGTAGGGAGCTCCTACGAGCAGTACTTC. Full variable domain (outside the CDR3, taken from reference TRBV5-1 and TRBJ2-7): KAGVTQTPRYLIKTRGQQVTLSCSPISGHRSVSWYQQTPGQGLQFLFEYFSETQRNKGNFPGRFSGRQFSNSRSEMNVSTLELGDSALYLCASSLVVGSSYEQYFGPGTRLTVT.

This chain connects TRBV5-8 to TRBJ2-5; perhaps TRBD2 as D (5 bases). The ends were cut back, 10 bases at V and 1 base at J, with 14 bases in the middle. The CDR3 covers 13 residues. The germline V gene has CDR1 SGHTS and CDR2 YDEGEE. The CDR3 protein is CASVRGLQETQYF. The CDR3 DNA reads as TGTGCCTCAGTAAGAGGACTCCAAGAGACCCAGTACTTC.

The chain is built from TRBV29-1 and TRBJ1-2; TRBD1 might be the D (6 bases). The CDR3 has 13 residues. Germline CDR1 SQVTM, CDR2 ANQGSEA. V lost 3 bases and J lost 8, with 16 bases in between. In DNA, the CDR3 is TGCAGCGTTGACAGAACAGGGAGCGAGGGCTACACCTTC. As protein: CSVDRTGSEGYTF.

The rearrangement joins TRBV2 to TRBJ1-1; 7 positions agree with TRBD1. CDR3 length equals 14 residues. CDR1 is SNHLY and CDR2 is FYNNEI in the germline V gene. The J segment lost 5 bases and the V segment lost 8 bases, leaving 11 bases of the junction unmatched. The CDR3 sequence is CASYDRARGTEAFF. The CDR3 nucleotides read TGTGCCAGCTATGACAGGGCTCGGGGGACTGAAGCTTTCTTT.

J is TRBJ1-1 and V is TRBV5-5; no firm D call. Germline V gene data show CDR1 as SGHKS and CDR2 as YYEKEE (reference sequence). Trimming left V 2 bases short and J 4 bases short, with 15 bases between. This CDR3 is built from 15 residues. DNA for the CDR3: TGTGCCAGCAGCTTTCGGCTGGCGGGGAGCACTGAAGCTTTCTTT. It is translated as CASSFRLAGSTEAFF. Drawing the rest from reference TRBV5-5 and TRBJ1-1, the complete variable domain is DAGVTQSPTHLIKTRGQQVTLRCSPISGHKSVSWYQQVLGQGPQFIFQYYEKEERGRGNFPDRFSARQFPNYSSELNVNALLLGDSALYLCASSFRLAGSTEAFFGQGTRLTVV.

This chain uses TRBV11-3 with TRBJ2-1, with D uncertain. The length of the CDR3 is 13 residues. Germline V gives CDR1 SGHNT, CDR2 YENEEA. V was clipped by 1 base and J by 7 bases, with 8 bases between them. The CDR3: CASSLVFRNEQFF. In nucleotides, the CDR3 is TGTGCCAGCAGCTTAGTTTTCCGAAATGAGCAGTTCTTC.

The CDR3 protein is CASSLDTAAYGYTF. The CDR3 region has the DNA TGTGCCAGCAGCTTAGATACAGCCGCCTATGGCTACACCTTC. This chain links TRBV11-2 with TRBJ1-2; D is unclear. Germline V gene data show CDR1 as SGHAT and CDR2 as FQNNGV. The V and J ends lost 0 bases and 4 bases respectively, with 9 bases between them. This CDR3 has 14 residues.

The chain has TRBV5-1 and TRBJ2-1, with 11 bases matching TRBD2. With V trimmed by 4 bases and J by 5 bases, 5 bases remained unmatched. Germline V gene lookup returns CDR1 SGHRS and CDR2 YFSETQ. The CDR3 is 15 residues long. In DNA, the CDR3 is TGCGCCAGCAGCATAGGGACTAGCGGAAACAATGAGCAGTTCTTC. Translation gives CASSIGTSGNNEQFF.

This chain connects TRBV5-6 to TRBJ1-1, with 7 bases fitting TRBD1. CDR3 length: 14 residues. Per the germline V gene, CDR1 is SGHDT and CDR2 is YYEEEE. V lost 4 bases, J lost 2 bases, and 5 bases stayed unmatched. The DNA of the CDR3 is TGTGCCAGCAGCGTGGGACAGACCAACACTGAAGCTTTCTTT. It translates to CASSVGQTNTEAFF.

This clone was observed a few times. The rearrangement links TRBV9 to TRBJ1-1, with D possibly being TRBD1 (5 bases). Germline V CDR1 and CDR2: SGDLS, YYNGEE. V shed 2 bases and J shed 5 bases, with 13 bases lying between them. The length of the CDR3 is 14 residues. The CDR3 DNA is TGTGCCAGCAGCGTGGACACCCGGGGGACTGAAGCTTTCTTT. It yields the protein CASSVDTRGTEAFF.